This TCR beta chain comes out of a study of technical replicates of blood from several donors. This CDR3 has 13 amino acids. Trimming shortened V by 3 bases and J by 2 bases, and 6 bases separated the two germline ends. Germline V CDR1 and CDR2: PRHDT, FYEKMQ (reference sequence). Repertoires were generated with immunoSEQ multiplex PCR, while TCRdb's copy carries only in-frame clones and drops some. The profile shows fewer than 90,000 clones, about 90% of them singletons. This clone was observed a single time. The sequence came from a human donor in good health. The chain links TRBV13 to TRBJ2-3; D ambiguous. Sequenced: T cells isolated from PBMCs. Here the CDR3 reads CASSFPTTDTQYF. The CDR3 DNA is TGTGCCAGCAGCTTTCCTACCACAGATACGCAGTATTTT.